Listed below are T cell receptor beta chains from one sample, sequenced in a study of beta chain features in type 1 diabetes. Assay: immunoSEQ multiplex PCR; the TCRdb copy retains only in-frame clones and omits some. The sample carries 300,000 or so clones, over 11% recorded once. The sample was naive CD4+ T cells from blood. Receptors were obtained from a man aged 30 to 45 with type 1 diabetes. CDR3s include the opening cysteine and the closing phenylalanine or tryptophan. D genes are given only for firm matches. Only part of the rows carry a size: once, few, many, or a class if the clone is expanded.

V: TRBV5-1; J: TRBJ2-7; D: TRBD2; size: few; DNA: TGCGCCAGCAGCGAGGGACTAGCGGGCGAGCAGTACTTC; CDR3: CASSEGLAGEQYF
V: TRBV6-6; J: TRBJ2-7; D: TRBD2; size: .; DNA: TGTGCCAGCAGCACCCTAGCGGGAGGCTGGAACGAGCAGTACTTC; CDR3: CASSTLAGGWNEQYF
V: TRBV18; J: TRBJ2-1; D: TRBD2; size: few; DNA: TGTGCCAGCTCAAGTCTAGCGGGAGAGTACAATGAGCAGTTCTTC; CDR3: CASSSLAGEYNEQFF
V: TRBV18; J: TRBJ2-2; D: .; size: few; DNA: TGTGCCAGCTCAAGTGGGGACATGCCCTTGACCGGGGAGCTGTTTTTT; CDR3: CASSSGDMPLTGELFF
V: TRBV5-4; J: TRBJ2-3; D: .; size: .; DNA: TGTGCCAGCAGCTTGGCACCGGGAAGCACAGATACGCAGTATTTT; CDR3: CASSLAPGSTDTQYF
V: TRBV28; J: TRBJ2-7; D: .; size: .; DNA: TGTGCCAGCAGTTTAGTCGCGGGTAACTACGAGCAGTACTTC; CDR3: CASSLVAGNYEQYF
V: TRBV7-8; J: TRBJ2-7; D: .; size: .; DNA: TGTGCCAGCAGCTATGGCAGAAGCTACGAGCAGTACTTC; CDR3: CASSYGRSYEQYF
V: TRBV9; J: TRBJ1-1; D: TRBD1; size: .; DNA: TGTGCCAGCAGCCCCGAGACAGGGGTGGTTAACACTGAAGCTTTCTTT; CDR3: CASSPETGVVNTEAFF
V: TRBV25-1; J: TRBJ1-4; D: .; size: .; DNA: TGTGCCAGCGGCGGTCCGACAGGTTCAAATGAAAAACTGTTTTTT; CDR3: CASGGPTGSNEKLFF
V: TRBV18; J: TRBJ1-2; D: .; size: .; DNA: TGTGCCAGCTCACCACCGAGGTCTGGCTACACCTTC; CDR3: CASSPPRSGYTF
V: TRBV19; J: TRBJ2-7; D: TRBD2; size: once; DNA: TGTGCCAGTAGTCCTCAACTAGCGGGCTACTTTTACGAGCAGTACTTC; CDR3: CASSPQLAGYFYEQYF
V: TRBV29-1; J: TRBJ2-5; D: .; size: few; DNA: TGCAGCGTCGCCCCAGGGTCGGAGACCCAGTACTTC; CDR3: CSVAPGSETQYF
V: TRBV4-1; J: TRBJ1-2; D: .; size: .; DNA: TGCGCCAGCAGCCAAGGGGCCAACTATGGCTACACCTTC; CDR3: CASSQGANYGYTF
V: TRBV28; J: TRBJ2-7; D: .; size: .; DNA: TGTGCCAGCAGTACGAGGACTTACGAGCAGTACTTC; CDR3: CASSTRTYEQYF
V: TRBV12-5; J: TRBJ2-3; D: .; size: few; DNA: TGTGCTAGTGGTCTAATAGGCACAGATACGCAGTATTTT; CDR3: CASGLIGTDTQYF
V: TRBV28; J: TRBJ2-1; D: .; size: few; DNA: TGTGCCAGCAGTTTACGCAATGAGCAGTTCTTC; CDR3: CASSLRNEQFF
V: TRBV9; J: TRBJ2-5; D: TRBD1; size: few; DNA: TGTGCCAGCAGCGTCGGATCAGGACAGGGTGCAGAGACCCAGTACTTC; CDR3: CASSVGSGQGAETQYF
V: TRBV18; J: TRBJ2-7; D: .; size: few; DNA: TGTGCCAGCTCCTCGGACAGATACGAGCAGTACTTC; CDR3: CASSSDRYEQYF
V: TRBV20-1; J: TRBJ2-5; D: .; size: .; DNA: TGCAGTGCGGTGAGGGAGGAGACCCAGTACTTC; CDR3: CSAVREETQYF
V: TRBV7-9; J: TRBJ2-7; D: TRBD2; size: .; DNA: TGTGCCAGCAGCTTAATGGCTAGCGGTATCTACGAGCAGTACTTC; CDR3: CASSLMASGIYEQYF
V: TRBV19; J: TRBJ2-7; D: TRBD1; size: few; DNA: TGTGCCAGTAGTAACAGGGGATCGTACGAGCAGTACTTC; CDR3: CASSNRGSYEQYF
V: TRBV7-8; J: TRBJ1-4; D: TRBD1; size: .; DNA: TGTGCCAGCAGCTTAGCGAGGGGACAGGGGATCGAAAAACTGTTTTTT; CDR3: CASSLARGQGIEKLFF
V: TRBV9; J: TRBJ2-5; D: .; size: .; DNA: TGTGCCAGCAGCGTAGGAGATGAGCCTCCAGAGACCCAGTACTTC; CDR3: CASSVGDEPPETQYF
V: TRBV5-1; J: TRBJ1-1; D: .; size: .; DNA: TGCGCCAGCAGCCCAGGGGACACTGAAGCTTTCTTT; CDR3: CASSPGDTEAFF
V: TRBV15; J: TRBJ2-7; D: TRBD2; size: .; DNA: TGTGCCACCAGCAGAGGGACTAGGGTCTACGAGCAGTACTTC; CDR3: CATSRGTRVYEQYF
V: TRBV30; J: TRBJ2-7; D: TRBD1; size: .; DNA: TGTGCCTGGAAATTCGGAGGACAGGGAACGGGCGAGCAGTACTTC; CDR3: CAWKFGGQGTGEQYF
V: TRBV11-2; J: TRBJ2-2; D: TRBD1; size: few; DNA: TGTGCCAGCAGCTGGGCCGGGACAGCTAACACCGGGGAGCTGTTTTTT; CDR3: CASSWAGTANTGELFF